The clone carrying this T cell receptor (beta chain) was recorded a few times. The data stem from a study of patients and donors after allogeneic stem cell transplantation. Using its own MiXCR run on the RT-PCR reads, TCRdb lists one record per CDR3 protein. This sample has about a million distinct CDR3 sequences, with about a sixth found just once. From germline, CDR1 is LNHDA and CDR2 SQIVND (reference sequence). V was clipped by 5 bases and J by 0 bases, with 11 bases between them. The length of the CDR3 is 15 residues. The sample was blood, either unsorted or a sorted T cell fraction (not recorded which). This clonotype was sampled from a human donor who was either an allogeneic HSCT recipient or a stem cell or donor lymphocyte infusion donor (not recorded which). It is not recorded whose cells these are; they may come from a transplant donor. V is TRBV19 and J is TRBJ1-3; D is undetermined. For the CDR3, the DNA is TGTGCCAGTAGTCTTACACTGAGCTCTGGAAACACCATATATTTT. The encoded protein is CASSLTLSSGNTIYF.